This is a list of T cell receptor beta chains from one sample in a study of T cell responses to AZD1222 COVID-19 vaccine. Measured with immunoSEQ multiplex PCR; TCRdb has only the in-frame clones, and not every one. The sample includes about 100,000 clones, 80% to 90% of them seen just once. The sequencing here drew on peripheral blood, taken on day 0 of AZD1222 vaccination. The receptors were gathered from an adult in good health. Each CDR3 is given without its conserved first and last residue. The D gene is left open where the match is weak. Clone size is stated in some rows and not others, as once, few, many or a class when expanded.

- | - | TRBJ1-3 | TRBV5-6 | ASSLGTTSGNTIY
- | - | TRBJ1-5 | TRBV29-1 | SAVLGPLGQPQH
TRBD1 | - | TRBJ1-4 | TRBV18 | ASSPPGQGEKLF
- | - | TRBJ1-5 | TRBV19 | ASSRAGLGNQPQH
- | - | TRBJ1-6 | TRBV25-1 | ASRWDRDNSPLH
- | - | TRBJ2-7 | TRBV6-5 | ASSSARTASSYEQY
- | many | TRBJ1-1 | TRBV19 | ASSIGAAGFEAF
- | - | TRBJ1-5 | TRBV6-5 | ASSYHGVSNQPQH
- | - | TRBJ2-1 | TRBV7-3 | ASSLRVQSEQF
TRBD2 | - | TRBJ2-1 | TRBV11-2 | ASSWGLADNNEQF